These 32 T cell receptor beta chains came from one sample sequenced in a study of T cells expressing NK-cell markers. TCRdb derives one entry per CDR3 protein from the 5' RACE reads, leaving out DNA. This specimen shows approximately 150,000 distinct CDR3 sequences; the ten leading clones hold approximately 12%. The sequencing input was blood T cells: a sorted CD56 or NKG2C T cell subset, CD4+ or CD8+ T cells, or bulk PBMC T cells (not recorded which). The source of these receptors is a man aged 18 to 30 in good health.

The rearrangement links TRBV25-1 to TRBJ1-2; there is no DNA to check the TCRdb D call of TRBD1. Per germline, CDR1 MGHDK and CDR2 SYGVNS. CDR3 length: 13 residues. This chain's CDR3 is CASSGPRNYGYTF.

This rearrangement joins TRBV6-1 to TRBJ1-5. The CDR3 has 15 residues. CDR1 is MNHNS, CDR2 SASEGT, per germline. CDR3 residues: CASSEARGLGQPQHF.

The CDR3: CASSLVSGQGVNEQFF. The chain recombines TRBV5-4 with TRBJ2-1; the TCRdb call, TRBD1, lacks DNA for checking. CDR1 is SGHNT, CDR2 YYREEE, per germline (reference sequence). This CDR3 comprises 16 residues.

This chain connects TRBV15 to TRBJ2-5. The CDR3 has 15 residues. CDR1 is LNHNV and CDR2 is YYDKDF in the germline V gene (reference sequence). CDR3: CATSRDLNSQETQYF.

V is TRBV5-1 and J is TRBJ2-7. The CDR3 has 13 residues. Germline CDR1 and CDR2: SGHRS and YFSETQ. The CDR3 sequence: CASSLVGIDEQYF.

The chain joins TRBV7-9 to TRBJ2-2; the D call of TRBD1 rests on TCRdb alone, since no DNA is present to check it. This CDR3 is 16 amino acids long. Germline V gives CDR1 SEHNR, CDR2 FQNEAQ (reference sequence). The CDR3 loop reads CASSAKGQAAPGELFF.

This chain links TRBV7-2 with TRBJ2-3. CDR3 length: 16 residues. CDR1 and CDR2 (germline): SGHTA, FQGNSA. This chain's CDR3 is CASSLDVGPSTDTQYF.

The chain couples TRBV9 to TRBJ2-3; the TCRdb call, TRBD2, lacks DNA for checking. CDR1 is SGDLS, CDR2 YYNGEE, per germline. The length of the CDR3 is 16 residues. The CDR3 is CASSVGTSGSGDTQYF.

This chain uses TRBV28 with TRBJ2-3; TCRdb outputs TRBD1, but without DNA this stays unchecked. Germline values: CDR1 MDHEN, CDR2 SYDVKM. The CDR3 length is 14 residues. The CDR3 is CASSSDSEVDTQYF.

Here the CDR3 reads CSAPRLAGGSVYNEQFF. The chain recombines TRBV20-1 with TRBJ2-1; TCRdb's D call of TRBD2 is untestable without DNA. Per germline, CDR1 DFQATT and CDR2 SNEGSKA (reference sequence). The length of the CDR3 is 17 residues.

This chain connects TRBV12-3 or TRBV12-4 to TRBJ2-1; lacking DNA, the TRBD1 call made by TCRdb goes unchecked. This CDR3 region has 15 residues. The CDR3 reads CASSLMGASYNEQFF.

The chain couples TRBV29-1 to TRBJ1-1; the TRBD1 assignment by TCRdb is unverifiable without DNA. The germline V gene has CDR1 SQVTM and CDR2 ANQGSEA. The CDR3 sequence is 14 residues long. CDR3 residues: CSVVLGGGSTEAFF.

The genes are TRBV6-2 or TRBV6-3 and TRBJ2-3; there is no DNA to check the TCRdb D call of TRBD1. The CDR3 loop spans 15 amino acids. CDR1 is MNHEY and CDR2 is SVGEGT in the germline V gene. The CDR3 protein is CASSEHRDSTDTQYF.

The chain links TRBV3-1 to TRBJ2-7; the TRBD1 assignment by TCRdb is unverifiable without DNA. Per germline, CDR1 LGHDT and CDR2 YNNKEL (reference sequence). The CDR3 contains 16 residues. CDR3 loop: CASSQAPGVFSHEQYF.

The J gene is TRBJ2-7, the V gene TRBV27; TCRdb reports TRBD1, a call that lacks DNA to check it against. The V gene's germline CDR1 is MNHEY and CDR2 SMNVEV (reference sequence). The CDR3 sequence is 15 residues long. This CDR3 is CASSFGAGGAYEQYF.

The gene calls are TRBV18 and TRBJ2-1; TCRdb calls TRBD2, which cannot be checked without DNA. CDR3 length equals 14 residues. The germline V gene encodes CDR1 KGHSH and CDR2 LQKENI. CDR3 sequence: CASSTPLVYNEQFF.

The genes are TRBV2 and TRBJ1-1. The CDR3 is 14 residues long. Germline CDR1 reads SNHLY; CDR2 reads FYNNEI. CDR3 sequence: CASSEMAGGAEAFF.

The rearrangement links TRBV12-3 or TRBV12-4 to TRBJ1-5; TCRdb names TRBD1, which stays unverified in the absence of DNA. CDR3 length: 14 residues. CDR3 loop: CASSRQGLNQPQHF.

This chain uses TRBV20-1 with TRBJ1-2; TCRdb's D call, TRBD1, is unchecked because there is no DNA. The CDR3 has 14 amino acids. Per germline, CDR1 DFQATT and CDR2 SNEGSKA (reference sequence). This CDR3 reads CSAIGQGGNYGYTF.

The chain carries TRBV20-1 and TRBJ1-2; TCRdb calls TRBD1, which cannot be checked without DNA. Germline V gene lookup returns CDR1 DFQATT and CDR2 SNEGSKA (reference sequence). The CDR3 loop spans 11 amino acids. The CDR3 protein is CSARETGTHTF.

The chain recombines TRBV20-1 with TRBJ1-1; TCRdb's D call, TRBD1, is unchecked because there is no DNA. The CDR3 has 13 amino acids. In germline, CDR1 is DFQATT, CDR2 SNEGSKA (reference sequence). CDR3 sequence: CSALNRGYTEAFF.

This chain links TRBV25-1 with TRBJ1-5; without DNA, the TCRdb call of TRBD1 cannot be checked. CDR1 and CDR2 (germline): MGHDK, SYGVNS. This CDR3 comprises 14 residues. The CDR3 spells CASSEGASNQPQHF.

The CDR3 loop is CASSMTGRELFF. The chain joins TRBV7-8 to TRBJ2-2; TCRdb calls TRBD1, which cannot be checked without DNA. The CDR3 sequence is 12 residues long. The germline V gene has CDR1 SGHVS and CDR2 FQNEAQ.

The chain combines TRBV5-1 with TRBJ2-1; checking the TCRdb D call of TRBD1 is not possible without DNA. Per the germline V gene, CDR1 is SGHRS and CDR2 is YFSETQ. This CDR3 comprises 17 residues. This CDR3 reads CASSVAGTGDTGSEQFF.

This sequence joins TRBV6-5 and TRBJ2-1; the D call of TRBD1 rests on TCRdb alone, since no DNA is present to check it. In germline, CDR1 is MNHEY, CDR2 SVGAGI. The CDR3 sequence is 15 residues long. The CDR3 loop reads CATNSGTTPNNEQFF.

This chain connects TRBV4-2 to TRBJ2-2; TCRdb indicates TRBD2, and absent DNA this call remains unverified. This CDR3 region has 14 residues. Germline V gives CDR1 LGHNA, CDR2 YNFKEQ. The CDR3 protein is CASSHGTITGELFF.

The chain links TRBV13 to TRBJ2-1; TCRdb names TRBD2, which stays unverified in the absence of DNA. Germline CDR1 PRHDT, CDR2 FYEKMQ (reference sequence). This CDR3 region has 18 residues. The CDR3 sequence: CASSSRTSGLSLKGEQFF.

This chain links TRBV25-1 with TRBJ2-7. CDR1 is MGHDK, CDR2 SYGVNS, per germline. The CDR3 contains 11 residues. The CDR3 region is CASSQHNEQYF.

The rearrangement joins TRBV3-1 to TRBJ2-1; TCRdb calls TRBD2, which cannot be checked without DNA. CDR1 LGHDT and CDR2 YNNKEL come from the germline V gene (reference sequence). The CDR3 consists of 15 residues. The CDR3 is CASSQVGDYVIEQFF.

CDR3: CASSLGEGASEQYF. V is TRBV12-3 or TRBV12-4 and J is TRBJ2-7; no DNA is available, so the TRBD1 call from TCRdb remains unchecked. CDR3 length: 14 amino acids.

The gene calls are TRBV28 and TRBJ2-5; absent DNA, TCRdb's TRBD1 call cannot be checked. Germline loops: CDR1 MDHEN, CDR2 SYDVKM. The CDR3 has 15 residues. The CDR3 loop is CASSLSPGLLETQYF.

The V and J genes are TRBV13 and TRBJ2-1; the D call of TRBD2 rests on TCRdb alone, since no DNA is present to check it. CDR1 PRHDT and CDR2 FYEKMQ come from the germline V gene (reference sequence). The CDR3 is 16 amino acids. This CDR3 is CASSPETRGVHREQFF. Full variable domain (missing parts from reference TRBV13 and TRBJ2-1): AAGVIQSPRHLIKEKRETATLKCYPIPRHDTVYWYQQGPGQDPQFLISFYEKMQSDKGSIPDRFSAQQFSDYHSELNMSSLELGDSALYFCASSPETRGVHREQFFGPGTRLTVL.